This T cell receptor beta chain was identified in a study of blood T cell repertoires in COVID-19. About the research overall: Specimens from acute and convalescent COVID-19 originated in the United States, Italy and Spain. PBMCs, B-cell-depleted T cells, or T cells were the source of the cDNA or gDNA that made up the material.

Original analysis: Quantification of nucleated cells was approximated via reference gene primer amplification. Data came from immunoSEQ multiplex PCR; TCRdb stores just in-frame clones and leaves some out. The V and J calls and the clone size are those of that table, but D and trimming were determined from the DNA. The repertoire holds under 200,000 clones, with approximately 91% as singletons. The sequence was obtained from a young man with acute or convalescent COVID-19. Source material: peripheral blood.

CDR3 in amino acids: CASSIGTVERNSNQPQHF. The CDR3 nucleotides are TGTGCCAGTAGTATTGGGACAGTAGAAAGGAATAGCAATCAGCCCCAGCATTTT. J is TRBJ1-5 and V is TRBV19, with TRBD1 matching 7 bases. Unmatched junction bases numbered 11, after V lost 3 bases and J lost 0 bases. Germline-derived CDR1 and CDR2 are LNHDA and SQIVND (reference sequence). The CDR3 length is 18 residues.